This is a list of T cell receptor beta chains from one sample in a study of PD-1 blockade in mismatch repair-deficient tumors. TCRdb keeps only in-frame clones here, not all; method: immunoSEQ multiplex PCR. The top ten hold approximately 2.7% of the sample, which has tens of thousands of clones, more than 65% seen once. The specimen comprised peripheral blood, sampled 12 weeks after starting pembrolizumab. These receptors all stem from an adult with mismatch repair-deficient cancer. CDR3s include the opening cysteine and the closing phenylalanine or tryptophan. Fields, in order: D gene, clone size, V gene, J gene, CDR3 protein, CDR3 DNA. The D gene is left open where the match is weak. Size is omitted from some rows. Given values are once, few, many or a class for expanded clones.

D: -
size: -
V: TRBV5-4
J: TRBJ1-2
CDR3: CASSLAEAGAVFTF
DNA: TGTGCCAGCAGCTTGGCCGAGGCAGGGGCCGTTTTCACCTTC

D: -
size: -
V: TRBV2
J: TRBJ1-6
CDR3: CASKGDNNSPLHF
DNA: TGTGCCAGCAAGGGGGATAATAATTCACCCCTCCACTTT

D: -
size: -
V: TRBV29-1
J: TRBJ2-1
CDR3: CSGRNNEQFF
DNA: TGCAGCGGGCGGAACAATGAGCAGTTCTTC

D: -
size: -
V: TRBV30
J: TRBJ1-5
CDR3: CAWSGPGWNQPQHF
DNA: TGTGCCTGGAGCGGACCGGGATGGAATCAGCCCCAGCATTTT

D: TRBD2
size: -
V: TRBV4-2
J: TRBJ2-1
CDR3: CASSLTGTSGTEQFF
DNA: TGTGCCAGCAGTCTTACCGGGACTAGCGGTACTGAGCAGTTCTTC

D: -
size: -
V: TRBV19
J: TRBJ1-5
CDR3: CASSIPVGQPQHF
DNA: TGTGCCAGTAGTATTCCGGTGGGTCAGCCCCAGCATTTT

D: -
size: -
V: TRBV6-5
J: TRBJ2-7
CDR3: CASSYYRGDEQYF
DNA: TGTGCCAGCAGTTATTATAGGGGAGACGAGCAGTACTTC

D: -
size: -
V: TRBV6-5
J: TRBJ2-7
CDR3: CASSYSPSTPYEQYF
DNA: TGTGCCAGCAGTTACTCGCCTAGCACCCCCTACGAGCAGTACTTC

D: -
size: -
V: TRBV7-2
J: TRBJ2-1
CDR3: CASSWRQRDEQFF
DNA: TGTGCCAGCAGCTGGCGGCAGAGGGATGAGCAGTTCTTC

D: -
size: -
V: TRBV10-3
J: TRBJ1-1
CDR3: CAISGFSGGRVGEAFF
DNA: TGTGCCATCAGTGGGTTTTCCGGGGGGCGAGTCGGTGAAGCTTTCTTT

D: TRBD1
size: -
V: TRBV30
J: TRBJ1-2
CDR3: CAYAGQARSGGYTF
DNA: TGTGCTTATGCTGGACAGGCACGCAGTGGTGGCTACACCTTC

D: -
size: -
V: TRBV14
J: TRBJ2-2
CDR3: CASSRLNTGFGTGELFF
DNA: TGTGCCAGCAGCCGCTTAAATACAGGGTTTGGCACCGGGGAGCTGTTTTTT

D: TRBD1
size: -
V: TRBV11-2
J: TRBJ1-2
CDR3: CASSLGIQGWYGYTF
DNA: TGTGCCAGCAGCTTAGGAATACAGGGGTGGTATGGCTACACCTTC

D: -
size: -
V: TRBV11-2
J: TRBJ2-7
CDR3: CASSLDPAASSYEQYF
DNA: TGTGCCAGCAGCTTAGATCCGGCCGCTAGCTCCTACGAGCAGTACTTC

D: -
size: -
V: TRBV7-7
J: TRBJ2-5
CDR3: CASSPGGGQETQYF
DNA: TGTGCTAGCAGCCCAGGGGGGGGCCAAGAGACCCAGTACTTC

D: -
size: -
V: TRBV14
J: TRBJ2-3
CDR3: CASSQPPSASTDTQYF
DNA: TGTGCCAGCAGCCAACCTCCTAGCGCGAGCACAGATACGCAGTATTTT

D: -
size: -
V: TRBV19
J: TRBJ2-2
CDR3: CASKTGYRTGELFF
DNA: TGTGCCAGTAAAACGGGATACCGCACCGGGGAGCTGTTTTTT

D: -
size: -
V: TRBV29-1
J: TRBJ2-2
CDR3: CSAGVVGTGELFF
DNA: TGCAGCGCAGGGGTGGTCGGCACCGGGGAGCTGTTTTTT

D: -
size: once
V: TRBV6-5
J: TRBJ1-3
CDR3: CASSYDSRVHTIYF
DNA: TGTGCCAGCAGTTACGACTCGAGAGTACACACCATATATTTT

D: TRBD1
size: -
V: TRBV2
J: TRBJ2-1
CDR3: CASTPGTVPGSEQFF
DNA: TGTGCCAGCACACCCGGGACAGTCCCGGGGAGTGAGCAGTTCTTC

D: TRBD2
size: -
V: TRBV5-8
J: TRBJ2-4
CDR3: CASSLARTSGSGYF
DNA: TGTGCCAGCAGCTTGGCGAGGACTAGCGGGAGTGGTTACTTC

D: TRBD2
size: -
V: TRBV6-1
J: TRBJ2-5
CDR3: CASSEGSSGLETQYF
DNA: TGTGCCAGCAGTGAGGGGTCTAGCGGGTTAGAGACCCAGTACTTC

D: -
size: once
V: TRBV29-1
J: TRBJ1-4
CDR3: CSVRVGSEKLFF
DNA: TGCAGCGTTCGGGTGGGGTCTGAAAAACTGTTTTTT

D: -
size: -
V: TRBV5-6
J: TRBJ1-1
CDR3: CASSLPRTGVVAEAFF
DNA: TGTGCCAGCAGCCTCCCGCGAACCGGGGTCGTGGCTGAAGCTTTCTTT

D: -
size: -
V: TRBV9
J: TRBJ1-3
CDR3: CASSVAGNTIYF
DNA: TGTGCCAGCAGCGTAGCCGGAAACACCATATATTTT

D: TRBD1
size: -
V: TRBV18
J: TRBJ2-6
CDR3: CASSSGQVNVLTF
DNA: TGTGCCAGCTCATCGGGACAGGTTAACGTCCTGACTTTC

D: TRBD1
size: once
V: TRBV19
J: TRBJ2-2
CDR3: CASKTGTGDTGELFF
DNA: TGTGCCAGTAAAACCGGGACAGGGGACACCGGGGAGCTGTTTTTT

D: -
size: -
V: TRBV6-1
J: TRBJ1-2
CDR3: CASSLMDGYTF
DNA: TGTGCCAGCAGTCTAATGGATGGCTACACCTTC

D: -
size: few
V: TRBV19
J: TRBJ1-3
CDR3: CASLAQGYSGNTIYF
DNA: TGTGCCAGTCTCGCCCAGGGATACTCTGGAAACACCATATATTTT

D: TRBD2
size: -
V: TRBV9
J: TRBJ2-5
CDR3: CASSSIGGFAETQYF
DNA: TGTGCCAGCAGCTCCATCGGGGGGTTTGCTGAGACCCAGTACTTC

D: TRBD1
size: -
V: TRBV4-1
J: TRBJ2-7
CDR3: CASSQDGDRDQEQYF
DNA: TGCGCCAGCAGCCAAGATGGGGACAGGGACCAGGAGCAGTACTTC

D: -
size: -
V: TRBV5-1
J: TRBJ2-2
CDR3: CASSLSPGWDGAGELFF
DNA: TGCGCCAGCAGCTTGAGTCCGGGGTGGGACGGCGCCGGGGAGCTGTTTTTT

D: -
size: -
V: TRBV9
J: TRBJ2-1
CDR3: CASSVFEYNEQFF
DNA: TGTGCCAGCAGCGTCTTCGAGTACAATGAGCAGTTCTTC

D: -
size: -
V: TRBV6-6
J: TRBJ2-7
CDR3: CASSSQGWEQYF
DNA: TGTGCCAGCAGTTCCCAAGGGTGGGAGCAGTACTTC

D: -
size: -
V: TRBV6-6
J: TRBJ2-1
CDR3: CASSYSYNEQFF
DNA: TGTGCCAGCAGTTACTCCTACAATGAGCAGTTCTTC

D: TRBD2
size: -
V: TRBV7-7
J: TRBJ2-1
CDR3: CASSMLAGEYNEQFF
DNA: TGTGCTAGCAGCATGCTAGCGGGGGAATACAATGAGCAGTTCTTC